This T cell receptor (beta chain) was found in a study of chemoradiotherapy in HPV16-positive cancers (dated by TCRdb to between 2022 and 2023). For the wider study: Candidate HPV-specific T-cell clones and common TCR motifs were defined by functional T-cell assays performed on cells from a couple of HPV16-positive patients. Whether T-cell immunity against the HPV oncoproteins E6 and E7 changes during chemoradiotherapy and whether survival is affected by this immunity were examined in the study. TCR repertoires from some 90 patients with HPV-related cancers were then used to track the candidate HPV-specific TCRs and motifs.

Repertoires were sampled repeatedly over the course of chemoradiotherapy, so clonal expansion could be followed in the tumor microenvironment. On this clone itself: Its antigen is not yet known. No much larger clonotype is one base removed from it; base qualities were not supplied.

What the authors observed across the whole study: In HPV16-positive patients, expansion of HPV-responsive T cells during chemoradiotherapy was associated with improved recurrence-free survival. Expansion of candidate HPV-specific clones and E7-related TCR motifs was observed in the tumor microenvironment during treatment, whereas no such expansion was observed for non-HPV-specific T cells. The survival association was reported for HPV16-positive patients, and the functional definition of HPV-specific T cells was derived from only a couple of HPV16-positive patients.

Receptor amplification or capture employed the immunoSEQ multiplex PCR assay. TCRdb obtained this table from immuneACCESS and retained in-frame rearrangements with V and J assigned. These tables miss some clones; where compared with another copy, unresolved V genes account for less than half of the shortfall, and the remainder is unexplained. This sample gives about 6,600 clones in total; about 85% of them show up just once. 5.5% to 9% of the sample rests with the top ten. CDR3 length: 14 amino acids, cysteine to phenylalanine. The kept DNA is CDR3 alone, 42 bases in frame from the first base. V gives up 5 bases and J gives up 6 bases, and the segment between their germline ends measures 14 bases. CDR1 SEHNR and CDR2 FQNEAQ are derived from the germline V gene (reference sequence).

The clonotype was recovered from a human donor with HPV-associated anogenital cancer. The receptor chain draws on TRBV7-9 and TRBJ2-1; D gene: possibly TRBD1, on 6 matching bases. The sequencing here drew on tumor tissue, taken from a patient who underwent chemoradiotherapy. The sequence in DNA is TGTGCCAGCAGCCTCAGGGGCGCGGGCAATGAGCAGTTCTTC. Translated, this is CASSLRGAGNEQFF.